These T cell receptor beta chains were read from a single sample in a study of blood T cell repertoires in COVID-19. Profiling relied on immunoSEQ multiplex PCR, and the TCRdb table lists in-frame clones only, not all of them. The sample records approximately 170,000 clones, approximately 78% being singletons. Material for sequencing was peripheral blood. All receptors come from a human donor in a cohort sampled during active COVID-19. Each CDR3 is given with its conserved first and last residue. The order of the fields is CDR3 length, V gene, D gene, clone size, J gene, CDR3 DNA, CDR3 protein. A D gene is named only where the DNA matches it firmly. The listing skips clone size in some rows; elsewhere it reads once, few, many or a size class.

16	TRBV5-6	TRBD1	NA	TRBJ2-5	TGTGCCAGCAGCCCGAGACAGGGGTGGGAGCGGGAGACCCAGTACTTC	CASSPRQGWERETQYF
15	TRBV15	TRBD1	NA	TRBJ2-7	TGTGCCACCAGCATTGAGCAAGGGGGCCTCTACGAGCAGTACTTC	CATSIEQGGLYEQYF
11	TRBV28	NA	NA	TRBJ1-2	TGTGCCAGCAGCATCAATCAAGGCTACACCTTC	CASSINQGYTF
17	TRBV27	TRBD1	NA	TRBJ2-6	TGTGCCAGCAGTTTATGGACAGGGGGCTCTGGGGCCAACGTCCTGACTTTC	CASSLWTGGSGANVLTF
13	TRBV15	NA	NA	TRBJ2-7	TGTGCCACCAGCAGTAGCCAATACTACGAGCAGTACTTC	CATSSSQYYEQYF
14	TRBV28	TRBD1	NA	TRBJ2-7	TGTGCCAGCAGTGGCTGGGACAGGAGCTACGAGCAGTACTTC	CASSGWDRSYEQYF
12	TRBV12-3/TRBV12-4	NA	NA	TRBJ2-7	TGTGCCAGCAGCCTAGGAGAATACGAGCAGTACTTC	CASSLGEYEQYF
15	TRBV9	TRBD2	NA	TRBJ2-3	TGTGCCAGCAGTGTTACTAGCGGGAGCACAGATACGCAGTATTTT	CASSVTSGSTDTQYF
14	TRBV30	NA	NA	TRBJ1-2	TGTGCCTGGAGTGCAATCCAGACTAACTATGGCTACACCTTC	CAWSAIQTNYGYTF
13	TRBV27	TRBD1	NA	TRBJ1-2	TGTGCCAGCAGTCCGAACAGGGGGGATGGCTACACCTTC	CASSPNRGDGYTF
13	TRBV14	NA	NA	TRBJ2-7	TGTGCCAGCAGCCAAGTAGGAGGAGACGAGCAGTACTTC	CASSQVGGDEQYF
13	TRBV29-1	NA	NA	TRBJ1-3	TGCAGCGTAGGAGGCAGTTCTGGAAACACCATATATTTT	CSVGGSSGNTIYF
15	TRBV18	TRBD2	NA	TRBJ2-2	TGTGCCAGCTCACCGGGACTAGGGAACACCGGGGAGCTGTTTTTT	CASSPGLGNTGELFF
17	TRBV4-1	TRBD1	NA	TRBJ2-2	TGCGCCAGCAGCGTGCGTGGGGGACAGGGATGGACCGGGGAGCTGTTTTTT	CASSVRGGQGWTGELFF
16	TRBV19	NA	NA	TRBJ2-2	TGTGCCAGTAGGGGGGCCGGGACGGGGAACACCGGGGAGCTGTTTTTT	CASRGAGTGNTGELFF
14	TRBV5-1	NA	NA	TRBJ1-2	TGCGCCAGCAGGGTTGGGCCCGACAACTATGGCTACACCTTC	CASRVGPDNYGYTF
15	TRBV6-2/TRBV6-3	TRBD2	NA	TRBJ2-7	TGTGCCAGCAGTTACCGAACTAGCGGAAATTACGAGCAGTACTTC	CASSYRTSGNYEQYF
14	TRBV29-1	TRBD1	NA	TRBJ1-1	TGCAGCGGAGGGGACGGACAGGGGACAAGTGAAGCTTTCTTT	CSGGDGQGTSEAFF
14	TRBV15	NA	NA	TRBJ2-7	TGTGCCACCAGCAGAGATGCCCTAGCTTTCGAGCAGTACTTC	CATSRDALAFEQYF
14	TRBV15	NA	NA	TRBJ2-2	TGTGCCACCAGCAGGGGAGGACCAGGCGGGGAGCTGTTTTTT	CATSRGGPGGELFF
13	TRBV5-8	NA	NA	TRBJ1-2	TGTGCCAGCAGCCCGGACTTAAGCTATGGCTACACCTTC	CASSPDLSYGYTF
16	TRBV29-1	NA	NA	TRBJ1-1	TGCAGCGTTGAAGATTCCCCGTGGGGGCTCGGCACTGAAGCTTTCTTT	CSVEDSPWGLGTEAFF
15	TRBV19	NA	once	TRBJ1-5	TGTGCCAGTAGTATACGAGGTAATAGCAATCAGCCCCAGCATTTT	CASSIRGNSNQPQHF
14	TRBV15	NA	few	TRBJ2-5	TGTGCCACCAGCAGAGATTACAGCCAAGAGACCCAGTACTTC	CATSRDYSQETQYF
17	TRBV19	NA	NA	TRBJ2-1	TGTGCCAGTAGTATAATCAAAGGGGTCAGGGGTAACAATGAGCAGTTCTTC	CASSIIKGVRGNNEQFF
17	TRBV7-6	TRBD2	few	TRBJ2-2	TGTGCCAGCAGCTTAGGGACTAGCGGGAGAAAGGCCGGGGAGCTGTTTTTT	CASSLGTSGRKAGELFF
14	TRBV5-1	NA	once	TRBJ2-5	TGCGCCAGCAGCCTGGGGCAGGCACAAGAGACCCAGTACTTC	CASSLGQAQETQYF
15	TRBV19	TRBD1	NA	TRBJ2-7	TGTGCCAGTAGGGCGACCGGGACAGGAATCTCCGAGCAGTACTTC	CASRATGTGISEQYF
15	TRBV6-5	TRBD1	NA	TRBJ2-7	TGTGCCAGCAGTTCACGGGACAGGGGACCCTACGAGCAGTACTTC	CASSSRDRGPYEQYF
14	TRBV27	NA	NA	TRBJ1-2	TGTGCCAGCAGTTTAAAACGTACGGGCTATGGCTACACCTTC	CASSLKRTGYGYTF
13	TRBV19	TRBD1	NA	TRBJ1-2	TGTGCCAGTAATAGGGGGCTGAACTATGGCTACACCTTC	CASNRGLNYGYTF
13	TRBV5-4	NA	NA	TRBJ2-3	TGTGCCAGCAGCTGGGGACTTTTAGATACGCAGTATTTT	CASSWGLLDTQYF
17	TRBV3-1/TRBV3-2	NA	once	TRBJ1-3	TGTGCCAGCAGCCATCAGGACAGCTTACGCTCTGGAAACACCATATATTTT	CASSHQDSLRSGNTIYF
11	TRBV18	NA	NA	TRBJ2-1	TGTGCCAGCTCACCACCCTATGAGCAGTTCTTC	CASSPPYEQFF
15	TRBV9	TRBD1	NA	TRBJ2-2	TGTGCCAGCGGATCCGGGACAGGGGGATTCGGGGAGCTGTTTTTT	CASGSGTGGFGELFF
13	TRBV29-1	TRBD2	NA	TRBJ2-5	TGCAGCGCCGAGGGAGGGTCCCAAGAGACCCAGTACTTC	CSAEGGSQETQYF
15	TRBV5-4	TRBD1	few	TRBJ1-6	TGTGCCAGCAGCGCAGGACAGGGTCCGGATTCACCCCTCCACTTT	CASSAGQGPDSPLHF
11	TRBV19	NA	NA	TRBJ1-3	TGTGCCAGTAGTATTTTGGGCCAACCATATTTT	CASSILGQPYF
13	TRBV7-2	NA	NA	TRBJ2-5	TGTGCCAGCAACCACGGACAGAGGGAGACCCAGTACTTC	CASNHGQRETQYF
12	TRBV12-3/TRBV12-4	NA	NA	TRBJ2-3	TGTGCCAGCAGCCCCACAGGAGATACGCAGTATTTT	CASSPTGDTQYF
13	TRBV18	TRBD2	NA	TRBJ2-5	TGTGCCAGCTCAGGACTAGCTGGGGAGACCCAGTACTTC	CASSGLAGETQYF
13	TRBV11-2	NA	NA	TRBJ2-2	TGTGCCAGCAGCTTAGATACAGGGGGGGAGCTGTTTTTT	CASSLDTGGELFF
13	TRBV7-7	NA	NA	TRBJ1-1	TGTGCCAGCAGCCTCACAGGGAACACTGAAGCTTTCTTT	CASSLTGNTEAFF
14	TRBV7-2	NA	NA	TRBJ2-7	TGTGCCAGCAGCTTCACAGGCGCCTCCTACGAGCAGTACTTC	CASSFTGASYEQYF
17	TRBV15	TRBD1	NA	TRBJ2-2	TGTGCCACCAGCAGCTACACAGGGGGATGGGACACCGGGGAGCTGTTTTTT	CATSSYTGGWDTGELFF
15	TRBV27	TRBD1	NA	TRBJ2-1	TGTGCCAGCAGCCCGGACAGGGGATCCTACAATGAGCAGTTCTTC	CASSPDRGSYNEQFF
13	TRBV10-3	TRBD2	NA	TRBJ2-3	TGTGCCATCTGTGCGGGAGCCGTAGATACGCAGTATTTT	CAICAGAVDTQYF
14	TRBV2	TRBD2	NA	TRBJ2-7	TGTGCCAGCAGTGAGTGGCTAGCGGGGGACGAGCAGTACTTC	CASSEWLAGDEQYF
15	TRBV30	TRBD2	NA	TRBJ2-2	TGTGCCTGGAGTGGGGGCGGGGGGCCTACGGGGGAGCTGTTTTTT	CAWSGGGGPTGELFF